This entry lists 6 T cell receptor beta chains sequenced from one sample in a study of T cell responses to AZD1222 COVID-19 vaccine. Generated by immunoSEQ multiplex PCR, the TCRdb table keeps only in-frame clones and is missing some. The sample records approximately 180,000 clones, approximately 92% being singletons. The material sequenced was peripheral blood, taken 28 days after the second dose of the MenACWY control vaccine. All receptors come from an adult who received the MenACWY meningococcal vaccine as a control.

The V gene is TRBV27, the J gene TRBJ1-2; tentative D call: TRBD1 (6 bases). The length of the CDR3 is 12 residues. CDR1 and CDR2 from the germline V gene are MNHEY and SMNVEV (reference sequence). V gave up 5 bases and J gave up 7 bases, with 11 bases separating them. Here the CDR3 DNA reads TGTGCCAGCAGTGGGTTCAGGGGTGGCTACACCTTC. Its translation: CASSGFRGGYTF.

DNA for the CDR3: TGTGCCAGCAGCTTCCGTGGGGGCACTGAAGCTTTCTTT. Translation: CASSFRGGTEAFF. The rearrangement joins TRBV11-1 to TRBJ1-1, with a tentative D call TRBD1 (5 bases). Germline loops: CDR1 SGHAT, CDR2 FQDESV (reference sequence). V lost 3 bases to trimming and J lost 4 bases, with 9 bases between them. This CDR3 comprises 13 residues.

The chain recombines TRBV27 with TRBJ1-5; D perhaps matches TRBD1 (6 bases). Germline V gives CDR1 MNHEY, CDR2 SMNVEV (reference sequence). V was trimmed by 5 bases and J by 0 bases, leaving 11 bases between them. The CDR3 length is 15 residues. The CDR3 coding sequence is TGTGCCAGCAGTCCTTCGGACAGTAGCAATCAGCCCCAGCATTTT. This translates into CASSPSDSSNQPQHF.

The V and J genes are TRBV19 and TRBJ2-3, with TRBD2 identical over 12 bases. CDR3 length: 16 amino acids. CDR1 and CDR2 (germline): LNHDA, SQIVND (reference sequence). Germline trimming cut 5 bases from V and 0 bases from J; bases unmatched to any gene: 3. The CDR3 DNA sequence: TGTGCCAGTAGTGTACTAGCGGGAGGTAGCACAGATACGCAGTATTTT. This sequence encodes CASSVLAGGSTDTQYF.

This clone was picked up one time. V gene TRBV19 combines with J gene TRBJ2-5; no definite D call. V lost 6 bases, J lost 1 base, and 9 bases lay in between. CDR3 size: 13 residues. Germline V gene lookup returns CDR1 LNHDA and CDR2 SQIVND (reference sequence). The CDR3 DNA is TGTGCCAGTAGCCCGGGCCTCCAAGAGACCCAGTACTTC. It yields the protein CASSPGLQETQYF.

V is TRBV21-1 and J is TRBJ2-7; TRBD2, the table's D call, lacks a check against the DNA. TRBV21-1 is a pseudogene segment. The CDR3 is 17 residues long. The CDR3 sequence is CASSIVGLGRERNEQYF. CDR3 nucleotides: TGTGCCAGCAGCATCGTAGGACTAGGGCGGGAGCGCAACGAGCAGTACTTC.